The TCR beta chain described here comes from a study of low-dose radiotherapy and immunotherapy resistance in tumors. The overall study: Each patient took aspirin at a dose of 300 mg by mouth once daily over the course of four cycles, with dosing beginning on cycle 1 day 1.

Priming of first-strand cDNA relied on TRAV- and TRBV-specific primers (covering alpha and beta chains). Both a constant-region primer and a V-primer adapter served to amplify TCRs across 15 to 20 PCR cycles. TCRdb called the reads again in MiXCR, with one record for every CDR3 protein. The table has nearly 60,000 distinct CDR3 sequences, less than 30% seen once. The germline CDR1 and CDR2 sequences are LGHDT and YNNKEL (reference sequence). V dropped 0 bases and J dropped 12; count of bases not matched to a gene: 12. The CDR3 runs to 17 residues. Described time point: after trial treatment. Treatment given: LDRT plus nivolumab, ipilimumab, low-dose cyclophosphamide and aspirin (RACIN trial).

This clonotype originated in a male donor with prostate cancer. The sample consisted of PBMCs, taken after low-dose radiotherapy plus immunotherapy. The chain uses TRBV3-1 and TRBJ2-1, with 12 bases identical to TRBD2. The CDR3 loop is CASSQDRASGREGTQFF. The DNA for the CDR3 is TGTGCCAGCAGCCAAGATCGCGCTAGCGGGAGGGAGGGGACGCAGTTCTTC.